This T cell receptor (beta chain) was observed in a study of blood T cell repertoires in COVID-19. Between the trimmed V and J ends, which lost 4 bases and 7 bases, there was a span of 10 bases. Per germline, CDR1 SGHDN and CDR2 FVKESK. The CDR3 totals 12 residues. The count of this clone is one. Assay: immunoSEQ multiplex PCR; the TCRdb copy retains only in-frame clones and omits some. The repertoire holds about 260,000 clones, with around 83% as singletons. The sequence derives from a young man with active or convalescent COVID-19. V usage is TRBV14 and J usage is TRBJ1-2; D unresolved. The material sequenced was peripheral blood. The CDR3 region has the DNA TGTGCCAGCAGCCCGGGATCTTCTGGCTACACCTTC. Protein product: CASSPGSSGYTF. Looking up the rest from reference TRBV14 and TRBJ1-2 gives the full variable domain: EAGVTQFPSHSVIEKGQTVTLRCDPISGHDNLYWYRRVMGKEIKFLLHFVKESKQDESGMPNNRFLAERTGGTYSTLKVQPAELEDSGVYFCASSPGSSGYTFGSGTRLTVV.